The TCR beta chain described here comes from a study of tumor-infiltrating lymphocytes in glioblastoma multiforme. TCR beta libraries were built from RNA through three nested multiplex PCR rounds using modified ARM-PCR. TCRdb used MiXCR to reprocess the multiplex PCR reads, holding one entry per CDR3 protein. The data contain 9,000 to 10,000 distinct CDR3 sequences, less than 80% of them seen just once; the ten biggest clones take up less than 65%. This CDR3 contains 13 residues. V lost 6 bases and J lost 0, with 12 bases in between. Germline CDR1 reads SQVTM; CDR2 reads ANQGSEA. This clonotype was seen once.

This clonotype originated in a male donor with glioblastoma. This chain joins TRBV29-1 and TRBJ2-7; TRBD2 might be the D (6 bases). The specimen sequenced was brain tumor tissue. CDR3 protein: CSVRTSSSYEQYF. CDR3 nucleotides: TGCAGCGTCCGAACTAGCAGCTCCTACGAGCAGTACTTC.